This T cell receptor beta chain was identified in a study of response to subunit inactivated influenza vaccine. TCRdb passed the RT-PCR reads through MiXCR, listing each CDR3 protein once. The table lists some 600,000 distinct CDR3 sequences, about 14% of them singletons. From germline, CDR1 is SGHRS and CDR2 YFSETQ. The CDR3 spans 14 residues. V dropped 5 bases and J dropped 3; count of bases not matched to a gene: 4. The genes are TRBV5-1 and TRBJ2-1, with 8 bases aligning to TRBD2. The TCR sequence derives from a man aged 50 to 59 who received an inactivated influenza vaccine. The sample in question was PBMCs from blood, obtained 14 to 15 days before vaccination. CDR3 protein: CASRGTSSYNEQFF. As DNA, the CDR3 is TGCGCCAGCAGAGGGACTAGTAGCTACAATGAGCAGTTCTTC.